The rows below give T cell receptor beta chains drawn from one sample of a study of T cell changes during pregnancy in multiple sclerosis. The assay was immunoSEQ multiplex PCR, and TCRdb's table has in-frame clones only and misses some. The top ten hold more than 0.8% of the sample, which has about 75,000 clones, approximately 88% seen once. Sequences were derived from peripheral blood, sampled in the first trimester of pregnancy. The receptors come from a female donor in good health, enrolled as a control in a pregnancy study. CDR3s include the opening cysteine and the closing phenylalanine or tryptophan. D genes are given only for firm matches. Clone size is stated in some rows and not others, as once, few, many or a class when expanded.

clone_size: .; d_call: .; j_call: TRBJ1-1; v_call: TRBV1; cdr3_aa: CTSSQGEGPNTEAFF; cdr3_nt: TGCACCAGCAGCCAAGGTGAGGGCCCGAACACTGAAGCTTTCTTT
clone_size: .; d_call: TRBD1; j_call: TRBJ2-7; v_call: TRBV7-7; cdr3_aa: CASSLGSGTGVKQYF; cdr3_nt: TGTGCTAGCAGCTTAGGGTCCGGGACAGGGGTAAAGCAGTACTTC
clone_size: once; d_call: TRBD2; j_call: TRBJ2-5; v_call: TRBV19; cdr3_aa: CASSITSGSMETQYF; cdr3_nt: TGTGCCAGTAGTATCACTAGCGGGAGTATGGAGACCCAGTACTTC
clone_size: .; d_call: TRBD1; j_call: TRBJ2-1; v_call: TRBV19; cdr3_aa: CASSIGTGDDEQFF; cdr3_nt: TGTGCCAGTAGTATAGGGACAGGGGATGATGAGCAGTTCTTC
clone_size: .; d_call: .; j_call: TRBJ1-2; v_call: TRBV11-2; cdr3_aa: CASSPGPANYGYTF; cdr3_nt: TGTGCCAGCAGCCCTGGGCCAGCTAACTATGGCTACACCTTC
clone_size: once; d_call: TRBD1; j_call: TRBJ1-1; v_call: TRBV6-1; cdr3_aa: CASSDTLDRVQDEAFF; cdr3_nt: TGTGCCAGCAGTGACACCCTGGACAGGGTCCAAGATGAAGCTTTCTTT
clone_size: .; d_call: TRBD2; j_call: TRBJ2-3; v_call: TRBV7-9; cdr3_aa: CASSLGASGGPTDTQYF; cdr3_nt: TGTGCCAGCAGCTTAGGCGCTAGCGGGGGGCCCACAGATACGCAGTATTTT
clone_size: .; d_call: .; j_call: TRBJ2-5; v_call: TRBV5-1; cdr3_aa: CASSLGWREETQYF; cdr3_nt: TGCGCCAGCAGCTTGGGATGGAGAGAAGAGACCCAGTACTTC
clone_size: .; d_call: .; j_call: TRBJ1-1; v_call: TRBV27; cdr3_aa: CASRSRNQNTEAFF; cdr3_nt: TGTGCCAGCAGGTCCAGGAATCAGAACACTGAAGCTTTCTTT
clone_size: .; d_call: .; j_call: TRBJ1-4; v_call: TRBV10-2; cdr3_aa: CASRPDRFTRLFF; cdr3_nt: TGCGCCAGCAGGCCCGACAGGTTTACTAGACTGTTTTTT
clone_size: .; d_call: .; j_call: TRBJ2-7; v_call: TRBV7-2; cdr3_aa: CASSLAAGNYEQYF; cdr3_nt: TGTGCCAGCAGCTTAGCCGCGGGAAACTACGAGCAGTACTTC
clone_size: .; d_call: TRBD1; j_call: TRBJ1-5; v_call: TRBV28; cdr3_aa: CASGSGTGGWPQHF; cdr3_nt: TGTGCCAGCGGCTCCGGGACAGGGGGCTGGCCCCAGCATTTT
clone_size: .; d_call: TRBD1; j_call: TRBJ1-1; v_call: TRBV9; cdr3_aa: CASSSRQGASEAFF; cdr3_nt: TGTGCCAGCAGCTCGCGACAGGGGGCTTCTGAAGCTTTCTTT
clone_size: .; d_call: TRBD1; j_call: TRBJ1-5; v_call: TRBV18; cdr3_aa: CASSPQGQPHQPQHF; cdr3_nt: TGTGCCAGCTCACCCCAGGGACAGCCTCATCAGCCCCAGCATTTT
clone_size: .; d_call: TRBD2; j_call: TRBJ2-5; v_call: TRBV7-2; cdr3_aa: CASSGGLGLETQYF; cdr3_nt: TGTGCCAGCAGCGGTGGACTAGGTTTGGAGACCCAGTACTTC
clone_size: .; d_call: TRBD2; j_call: TRBJ2-1; v_call: TRBV5-1; cdr3_aa: CASSIRTSGGAYNEQFF; cdr3_nt: TGCGCCAGCAGCATTAGGACTAGCGGGGGGGCCTACAATGAGCAGTTCTTC
clone_size: .; d_call: TRBD1; j_call: TRBJ1-3; v_call: TRBV18; cdr3_aa: CASSPTGNGNTIYF; cdr3_nt: TGTGCCAGCTCACCGACAGGGAATGGAAACACCATATATTTT
clone_size: .; d_call: TRBD2; j_call: TRBJ2-7; v_call: TRBV7-2; cdr3_aa: CASSATGTSGYEQYF; cdr3_nt: TGTGCCAGCAGCGCGACCGGGACTAGCGGATACGAGCAGTACTTC
clone_size: .; d_call: .; j_call: TRBJ2-3; v_call: TRBV27; cdr3_aa: CASSFWSGTDTQYF; cdr3_nt: TGTGCCAGCAGTTTTTGGAGCGGCACAGATACGCAGTATTTT
clone_size: .; d_call: .; j_call: TRBJ2-6; v_call: TRBV7-2; cdr3_aa: CASSPQSSGANVLTF; cdr3_nt: TGTGCCAGCAGCCCACAAAGCTCTGGGGCCAACGTCCTGACTTTC
clone_size: .; d_call: .; j_call: TRBJ1-2; v_call: TRBV4-3; cdr3_aa: CASSQDSVGPGYTF; cdr3_nt: TGCGCCAGCAGCCAAGATTCGGTTGGGCCCGGCTACACCTTC
clone_size: .; d_call: .; j_call: TRBJ1-5; v_call: TRBV12-5; cdr3_aa: CASGLDRGGLDQPQHF; cdr3_nt: TGTGCTAGTGGTTTAGATAGGGGGGGCTTAGATCAGCCCCAGCATTTT
clone_size: once; d_call: TRBD1; j_call: TRBJ1-1; v_call: TRBV7-9; cdr3_aa: CASSLTTGTDAFF; cdr3_nt: TGTGCCAGCAGCTTAACGACAGGGACGGACGCTTTCTTT
clone_size: .; d_call: .; j_call: TRBJ2-7; v_call: TRBV6-1; cdr3_aa: CASWVQEGSYEQYF; cdr3_nt: TGTGCCAGCTGGGTACAGGAGGGATCCTACGAGCAGTACTTC
clone_size: .; d_call: TRBD1; j_call: TRBJ1-1; v_call: TRBV28; cdr3_aa: CASSLGGRGRAEAFF; cdr3_nt: TGTGCCAGCAGTTTAGGAGGCAGGGGGCGAGCCGAAGCTTTCTTT
clone_size: .; d_call: .; j_call: TRBJ1-1; v_call: TRBV11-2; cdr3_aa: CASSSRTDMNTEAFF; cdr3_nt: TGTGCCAGCAGTTCGCGGACAGACATGAACACTGAAGCTTTCTTT
clone_size: .; d_call: .; j_call: TRBJ2-5; v_call: TRBV5-6; cdr3_aa: CASSLESAGWGETQYF; cdr3_nt: TGTGCCAGCAGCTTGGAATCGGCAGGGTGGGGAGAGACCCAGTACTTC
clone_size: few; d_call: .; j_call: TRBJ1-1; v_call: TRBV19; cdr3_aa: CASSRVTNTEAFF; cdr3_nt: TGTGCCAGTTCGAGGGTAACGAACACTGAAGCTTTCTTT
clone_size: .; d_call: .; j_call: TRBJ2-3; v_call: TRBV6-6; cdr3_aa: CASSLPADTQYF; cdr3_nt: TGTGCCAGCAGCCTCCCTGCAGATACGCAGTATTTT
clone_size: .; d_call: TRBD2; j_call: TRBJ2-7; v_call: TRBV4-3; cdr3_aa: CASSRGLLAFEQYF; cdr3_nt: TGCGCCAGCAGCCGGGGACTATTGGCGTTCGAGCAGTACTTC
clone_size: .; d_call: .; j_call: TRBJ2-5; v_call: TRBV28; cdr3_aa: CASSPPGGLETQYF; cdr3_nt: TGTGCCAGCAGTCCGCCGGGGGGCCTGGAGACCCAGTACTTC
clone_size: .; d_call: .; j_call: TRBJ1-5; v_call: TRBV25-1; cdr3_aa: CASSEYGQPQHF; cdr3_nt: TGTGCCAGCAGTGAATACGGTCAGCCCCAGCATTTT
clone_size: .; d_call: .; j_call: TRBJ1-4; v_call: TRBV27; cdr3_aa: CASSLSFDAGSGANEKLFF; cdr3_nt: TGTGCCAGCAGTTTATCGTTCGATGCGGGGAGTGGGGCTAATGAAAAACTGTTTTTT
clone_size: .; d_call: TRBD1; j_call: TRBJ1-1; v_call: TRBV5-1; cdr3_aa: CASRRTGMNTEAFF; cdr3_nt: TGCGCCAGCAGACGGACAGGAATGAACACTGAAGCTTTCTTT
clone_size: .; d_call: .; j_call: TRBJ1-2; v_call: TRBV5-1; cdr3_aa: CASNPGASYGYTF; cdr3_nt: TGCGCCAGCAATCCAGGGGCGAGCTATGGCTACACCTTC
clone_size: .; d_call: .; j_call: TRBJ2-5; v_call: TRBV9; cdr3_aa: CASSVAGNPSETQYF; cdr3_nt: TGTGCCAGCAGCGTAGCGGGAAATCCCTCCGAGACCCAGTACTTC
clone_size: .; d_call: TRBD2; j_call: TRBJ2-7; v_call: TRBV7-2; cdr3_aa: CASSFWREGYEQYF; cdr3_nt: TGTGCCAGCAGCTTCTGGCGGGAGGGCTACGAGCAGTACTTC
clone_size: .; d_call: TRBD2; j_call: TRBJ2-5; v_call: TRBV27; cdr3_aa: CASSPRLAGGPEIQYF; cdr3_nt: TGTGCCAGCTCTCCCCGACTAGCGGGAGGTCCGGAGATCCAGTACTTC
clone_size: .; d_call: TRBD1; j_call: TRBJ2-2; v_call: TRBV5-1; cdr3_aa: CASSSTGPPTGELFF; cdr3_nt: TGCGCCAGCAGCTCGACAGGGCCCCCCACCGGGGAGCTGTTTTTT
clone_size: once; d_call: .; j_call: TRBJ2-1; v_call: TRBV4-3; cdr3_aa: CASSQESSTRRVVF; cdr3_nt: TGCGCCAGCAGCCAAGAGTCTAGTACGAGGAGGGTAGTCTTC
clone_size: .; d_call: .; j_call: TRBJ1-1; v_call: TRBV18; cdr3_aa: CASYRDGTEAFF; cdr3_nt: TGTGCCAGCTACAGGGATGGCACTGAAGCTTTCTTT
clone_size: .; d_call: .; j_call: TRBJ2-2; v_call: TRBV2; cdr3_aa: CASRGGQYTGELFF; cdr3_nt: TGTGCCAGCAGGGGGGGACAGTACACCGGGGAGCTGTTTTTT
clone_size: .; d_call: .; j_call: TRBJ2-3; v_call: TRBV27; cdr3_aa: CASSLRGPQTGNTQYF; cdr3_nt: TGTGCCAGCAGTTTACGAGGACCCCAAACGGGGAATACGCAGTATTTT
clone_size: .; d_call: .; j_call: TRBJ2-1; v_call: TRBV4-1; cdr3_aa: CASSQGAYNEQFF; cdr3_nt: TGCGCCAGCAGCCAAGGGGCTTACAATGAGCAGTTCTTC
clone_size: .; d_call: .; j_call: TRBJ2-5; v_call: TRBV10-2; cdr3_aa: CASSAGRETQYF; cdr3_nt: TGCGCCAGCAGCGCCGGTAGAGAGACCCAGTACTTC
clone_size: few; d_call: .; j_call: TRBJ1-1; v_call: TRBV30; cdr3_aa: CAWSVTTGNTEAFF; cdr3_nt: TGTGCCTGGAGTGTAACGACAGGGAACACTGAAGCTTTCTTT
clone_size: .; d_call: TRBD1; j_call: TRBJ1-1; v_call: TRBV30; cdr3_aa: CARTGTGNTEAFF; cdr3_nt: TGTGCCCGAACCGGGACAGGAAACACTGAAGCTTTCTTT
clone_size: .; d_call: TRBD2; j_call: TRBJ2-1; v_call: TRBV6-4; cdr3_aa: CASTTGAGVSVNEQFF; cdr3_nt: TGTGCCAGCACGACGGGAGCGGGAGTTTCGGTCAATGAGCAGTTCTTC